The rows below give T cell receptor beta chains drawn from one sample of a study of cytomegalovirus exposure and HLA in healthy donors. Some clones are missing from TCRdb's copy, which holds only in-frame ones; the method was immunoSEQ multiplex PCR. The table shows some 200,000 clones, with about 79% occurring only once. Sequenced material: PBMCs. All receptors derive from a woman between 25 and 40 years old in good health and CMV-seropositive. Each CDR3 is given with its conserved first and last residue. The order of the fields is J gene, clone size, D gene, V gene, CDR3 DNA, CDR3 protein. The D gene is left open where the match is weak. Expanded clones are given a class, and other clones once, few, many or no size at all.

J gene: TRBJ2-1
clone size: .
D gene: .
V gene: TRBV28
CDR3 DNA: TGTGCCACCTCCTCCTACAATGAGCAGTTCTTC
CDR3 protein: CATSSYNEQFF

J gene: TRBJ1-1
clone size: .
D gene: TRBD1
V gene: TRBV9
CDR3 DNA: TGTGCCAGCAGCGCCTGGGACAGCCACACTGAAGCTTTCTTT
CDR3 protein: CASSAWDSHTEAFF

J gene: TRBJ1-2
clone size: .
D gene: .
V gene: TRBV5-6
CDR3 DNA: TGTGCCAGCAGCTTGGATGGGAGGGAAGGCGGCTACACCTTC
CDR3 protein: CASSLDGREGGYTF

J gene: TRBJ2-4
clone size: .
D gene: .
V gene: TRBV2
CDR3 DNA: TGTGCCAGCAGGGGGGGTTCGGGGTGGAACATTCAGTACTTC
CDR3 protein: CASRGGSGWNIQYF

J gene: TRBJ2-7
clone size: .
D gene: .
V gene: TRBV10-3
CDR3 DNA: TGTGCCATCAGTGAGTATCGCGAGCAGTACTTC
CDR3 protein: CAISEYREQYF

J gene: TRBJ1-2
clone size: .
D gene: .
V gene: TRBV9
CDR3 DNA: TGTGCCAGCAGCGCAGAGGGGGTAGTAGGTGGCTACACCTTC
CDR3 protein: CASSAEGVVGGYTF

J gene: TRBJ2-1
clone size: .
D gene: .
V gene: TRBV30
CDR3 DNA: TGTGCCTGGAGTCTAGGGGTAGCTTCGTACAATGAGCAGTTCTTC
CDR3 protein: CAWSLGVASYNEQFF

J gene: TRBJ1-2
clone size: .
D gene: TRBD1
V gene: TRBV28
CDR3 DNA: TGTGCCAGCAGCCGGGACAGGGCTGGCGGCTACACCTTC
CDR3 protein: CASSRDRAGGYTF

J gene: TRBJ1-1
clone size: .
D gene: .
V gene: TRBV5-1
CDR3 DNA: TGCGCCAGCAGCTTCGGGAGCGTGGTGACTGAAGCTTTCTTT
CDR3 protein: CASSFGSVVTEAFF

J gene: TRBJ2-3
clone size: few
D gene: .
V gene: TRBV5-1
CDR3 DNA: TGCGCCAGCGGACAGAGTAGCACAGATACGCAGTATTTT
CDR3 protein: CASGQSSTDTQYF

J gene: TRBJ2-7
clone size: .
D gene: TRBD2
V gene: TRBV5-6
CDR3 DNA: TGTGCCAGCAGCTTATGGATCGGGACTAGCGTGGGCGAGCAGTACTTC
CDR3 protein: CASSLWIGTSVGEQYF

J gene: TRBJ1-1
clone size: .
D gene: TRBD1
V gene: TRBV5-6
CDR3 DNA: TGTGCCAGCAGCACCGGGACAGGGGCTGGGAACACTGAAGCTTTCTTT
CDR3 protein: CASSTGTGAGNTEAFF

J gene: TRBJ1-2
clone size: .
D gene: TRBD1
V gene: TRBV14
CDR3 DNA: TGTGCCAGCAGCCAGGGACAGGGGAAGGACTATGGCTACACCTTC
CDR3 protein: CASSQGQGKDYGYTF

J gene: TRBJ1-3
clone size: .
D gene: TRBD1
V gene: TRBV5-6
CDR3 DNA: TGTGCCAGCAGCTCGAGGGTGGACAGGGCTGGAAACACCATATATTTT
CDR3 protein: CASSSRVDRAGNTIYF

J gene: TRBJ2-5
clone size: .
D gene: .
V gene: TRBV15
CDR3 DNA: TGTGCCACCAGCAGAGGGAGGGGCGGGGAGACCCAGTACTTC
CDR3 protein: CATSRGRGGETQYF

J gene: TRBJ2-1
clone size: .
D gene: .
V gene: TRBV6-5
CDR3 DNA: TGTGCCAGCAGTGAAGGCCTAGCCTCGGATGAGCAGTTCTTC
CDR3 protein: CASSEGLASDEQFF

J gene: TRBJ1-5
clone size: .
D gene: .
V gene: TRBV5-4
CDR3 DNA: TGTGCCAGCAGCCTCAGGGGACAGCCCCAGCATTTT
CDR3 protein: CASSLRGQPQHF

J gene: TRBJ2-5
clone size: .
D gene: TRBD1
V gene: TRBV25-1
CDR3 DNA: TGTGCCAGCAGTAAACCGACAGGGTTTCCAGAGACCCAGTACTTC
CDR3 protein: CASSKPTGFPETQYF

J gene: TRBJ2-7
clone size: once
D gene: TRBD2
V gene: TRBV30
CDR3 DNA: TGTGCCTGGAGTGTAGTAGCGGGAGTCTACGAGCAGTACTTC
CDR3 protein: CAWSVVAGVYEQYF

J gene: TRBJ2-3
clone size: .
D gene: .
V gene: TRBV6-5
CDR3 DNA: TGTGCCAGCAGTCGGACTAGCACAGATACGCAGTATTTT
CDR3 protein: CASSRTSTDTQYF

J gene: TRBJ2-7
clone size: few
D gene: .
V gene: TRBV4-2
CDR3 DNA: TGTGCCAGCAGCCAAGGTCTAAAGACTTCCTACGAGCAGTACTTC
CDR3 protein: CASSQGLKTSYEQYF

J gene: TRBJ2-2
clone size: .
D gene: .
V gene: TRBV5-1
CDR3 DNA: TGCGCCAGCGCATCAGGGCAGCTTAACACCGGGGAGCTGTTTTTT
CDR3 protein: CASASGQLNTGELFF

J gene: TRBJ1-2
clone size: .
D gene: TRBD1
V gene: TRBV18
CDR3 DNA: TGTGCCAGCTCACCAGGACAGGGAACATATGGCTACACCTTC
CDR3 protein: CASSPGQGTYGYTF

J gene: TRBJ1-2
clone size: .
D gene: .
V gene: TRBV5-1
CDR3 DNA: TGCGCCAGCAGCCCGAGTGGAGTCGACTATGGCTACACCTTC
CDR3 protein: CASSPSGVDYGYTF

J gene: TRBJ2-7
clone size: .
D gene: .
V gene: TRBV6-1
CDR3 DNA: TGTGCCAGCAGTGAAGCGGCCCGGTGGGTAGCCGCGAACTACGAGCAGTACTTC
CDR3 protein: CASSEAARWVAANYEQYF

J gene: TRBJ2-5
clone size: .
D gene: TRBD1
V gene: TRBV19
CDR3 DNA: TGTGCCAGTAGTGCATCGACAGGGGTTGGAGAGACCCAGTACTTC
CDR3 protein: CASSASTGVGETQYF

J gene: TRBJ2-3
clone size: .
D gene: .
V gene: TRBV11-3
CDR3 DNA: TGTGCCAGCAGCTTAAGTGCTCAGAACACAGATACGCAGTATTTT
CDR3 protein: CASSLSAQNTDTQYF

J gene: TRBJ2-1
clone size: .
D gene: TRBD2
V gene: TRBV5-6
CDR3 DNA: TGTGCCAGCAGCTTGCTAGCGGGAGGGGGTGAGCAGTTCTTC
CDR3 protein: CASSLLAGGGEQFF

J gene: TRBJ1-2
clone size: .
D gene: .
V gene: TRBV7-9
CDR3 DNA: TGTGCCAGCAGCTTAATCACTAACTATGGCTACACCTTC
CDR3 protein: CASSLITNYGYTF

J gene: TRBJ2-7
clone size: .
D gene: TRBD2
V gene: TRBV28
CDR3 DNA: TGTGCCAGCAGTAGCGGGAGCTCCTACGAGCAGTACTTC
CDR3 protein: CASSSGSSYEQYF

J gene: TRBJ1-4
clone size: .
D gene: .
V gene: TRBV28
CDR3 DNA: TGTGCCAGCAGCCTACAGGGTGGCAGTGAAAAACTGTTTTTT
CDR3 protein: CASSLQGGSEKLFF

J gene: TRBJ2-1
clone size: .
D gene: .
V gene: TRBV15
CDR3 DNA: TGTGCCACCAGCAGAGATTGGTCCGAGATCGAGCAGTTCTTC
CDR3 protein: CATSRDWSEIEQFF